A few counts support the clone carrying this TCR beta chain. Its antigen is unknown. The data belong to a study of PD-L1 blockade in urothelial cancer. Study-wide points: Enhanced expansion of tumor-associated blood clones at 3 weeks characterized durable-benefit patients.

Time point of the sample: pretreatment peripheral blood. Clones were sequenced by immunoSEQ multiplex PCR, and TCRdb holds only the in-frame ones, with some missing. This sample has 130,000 or so clones, with less than 85% found just once. The starting material was PBMCs, obtained around atezolizumab (anti-PD-L1) treatment. The origin of this receptor is a man in his fifties with urothelial cancer.

The CDR3 sequence: CASSQGGYQPQHF. The CDR3 DNA sequence: TGTGCCAGCAGCCAAGGAGGCTATCAGCCCCAGCATTTT. This rearrangement joins TRBV7-8 to TRBJ1-5; no clear D. V lost 5 bases and J 5 bases, leaving 10 bases between the germline ends. This CDR3 is 13 amino acids long. Germline loops: CDR1 SGHVS, CDR2 FQNEAQ.